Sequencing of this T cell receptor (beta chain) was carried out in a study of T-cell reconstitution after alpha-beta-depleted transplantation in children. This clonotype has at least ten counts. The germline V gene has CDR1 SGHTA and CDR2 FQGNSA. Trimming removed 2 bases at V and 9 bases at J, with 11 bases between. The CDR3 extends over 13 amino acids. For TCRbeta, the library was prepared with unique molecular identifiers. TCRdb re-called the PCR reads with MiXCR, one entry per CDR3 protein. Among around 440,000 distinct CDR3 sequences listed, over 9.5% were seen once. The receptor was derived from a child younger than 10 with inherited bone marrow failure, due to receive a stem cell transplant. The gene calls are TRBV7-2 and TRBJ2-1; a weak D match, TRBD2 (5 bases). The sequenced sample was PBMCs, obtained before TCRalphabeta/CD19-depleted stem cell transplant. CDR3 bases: TGTGCCAGCAGCTTATCGGGGTTGGGTGAGCAGTTCTTC. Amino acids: CASSLSGLGEQFF. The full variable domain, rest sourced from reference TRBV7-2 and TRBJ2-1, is GAGVSQSPSNKVTEKGKDVELRCDPISGHTALYWYRQSLGQGLEFLIYFQGNSAPDKSGLPSDRFSAERTGGSVSTLTIQRTQQEDSAVYLCASSLSGLGEQFFGPGTRLTVL.